Listed here are 10 T cell receptor beta chains from one sample, sequenced in a study of CD8 T cells in ankylosing spondylitis. TCRdb reprocessed the 5' RACE reads with MiXCR, giving one entry per CDR3 protein. There are 340,000 or so distinct CDR3 sequences in the sample; 14% to 15% occur only once, and about 1% lies in the top ten. Source material: blood, either unsorted or a sorted T cell fraction (not recorded which). These receptors all come from a male donor with ankylosing spondylitis or in good health (not recorded which).

The V and J genes are TRBV11-2 and TRBJ2-1; 13 bases align to TRBD2. Germline loops: CDR1 SGHAT, CDR2 FQNNGV. V gave up 5 bases and J gave up 7 bases; unmatched junction bases: 20. The CDR3 covers 20 residues. CDR3 nucleotide sequence: TGTGCCAGCAGCCTACATCGGACTAGCGGGAGATTGGGGTTTGGGAATGAGCAGTTCTTC. Translation gives CASSLHRTSGRLGFGNEQFF.

This clonotype was observed a handful of times. The chain links TRBV4-1 to TRBJ2-3, with D uncertain. The germline CDR1 and CDR2 sequences are MGHRA and YSYEKL. The CDR3 consists of 15 residues. The V and J ends lost 5 bases and 3 bases respectively, with 15 bases between them. The CDR3 DNA sequence: TGCGCCAGCAGCTCCCTGTCTCAGACGACAGATACGCAGTATTTT. It specifies CASSSLSQTTDTQYF.

The chain combines TRBV3-1 with TRBJ2-1; maybe TRBD1 (7 bases). Germline CDR1 LGHDT, CDR2 YNNKEL (reference sequence). CDR3 size: 15 residues. Trimming pared 4 bases from V and 6 bases from J, leaving 16 bases between. DNA of the CDR3: TGTGCCAGCAGCCCGCAGGGGGGTTTGGGCAATGAGCAGTTCTTC. This gives the protein CASSPQGGLGNEQFF.

This clonotype came up a few times. The rearrangement joins TRBV5-1 to TRBJ1-1; TRBD1 is a possible D gene (6 bases). This CDR3 is built from 15 residues. The V end was cut by 2 bases, the J end by 5 bases, with 16 bases between. Germline values: CDR1 SGHRS, CDR2 YFSETQ. In DNA, the CDR3 is TGCGCCAGCAGCTTTGGGGGGGGCGCGGAAACTGAAGCTTTCTTT. This gives the protein CASSFGGGAETEAFF.

As DNA, the CDR3 is TGTGCCAGCAGCTTAGACAGGGGGGCAGATACGCAGTATTTT. This translates into CASSLDRGADTQYF. V and J are TRBV7-8 and TRBJ2-3; 8 bases map to TRBD1. Unmatched junction bases numbered 1, after V lost 1 base and J lost 4 bases. The CDR3 is made up of 14 amino acids. The germline CDR1 and CDR2 sequences are SGHVS and FQNEAQ. Full variable domain (outside the CDR3, taken from reference TRBV7-8 and TRBJ2-3): GAGVSQSPRYKVAKRGQDVALRCDPISGHVSLFWYQQALGQGPEFLTYFQNEAQLDKSGLPSDRFFAERPEGSVSTLKIQRTQQEDSAVYLCASSLDRGADTQYFGPGTRLTVL.

Only a few counts were recorded for this clonotype. CDR3 in amino acids: CSAGTGSGNTIYF. For the CDR3, the DNA is TGCAGTGCGGGGACAGGGTCCGGAAACACCATATATTTT. This chain joins TRBV20-1 and TRBJ1-3, with 9 positions matching TRBD1. Germline V gene data show CDR1 as DFQATT and CDR2 as SNEGSKA (reference sequence). V dropped 6 bases and J dropped 4; count of bases not matched to a gene: 4. The CDR3 runs 13 residues.

This clonotype has a handful of counts. The rearrangement joins TRBV10-2 to TRBJ2-3, with D perhaps TRBD2 (6 bases). Germline CDR1 reads WSHSY; CDR2 reads SAAADI. The CDR3 sequence is 15 residues long. V lost 3 bases and J 4 bases, leaving 14 bases between the germline ends. CDR3: CASSDPGVGADTQYF. CDR3 coding DNA: TGCGCCAGCAGTGACCCGGGAGTGGGGGCAGATACGCAGTATTTT.

This clonotype has just a few counts. The chain is built from TRBV5-1 and TRBJ2-3; 9 nucleotides line up with TRBD2. Germline CDR1 is SGHRS and CDR2 is YFSETQ. Germline trimming cut 0 bases from V and 2 bases from J; bases unmatched to any gene: 7. This CDR3 has 17 residues. The DNA for the CDR3 is TGCGCCAGCAGCTTGGCCGCGACTAGCGGAACCACAGATACGCAGTATTTT. Protein: CASSLAATSGTTDTQYF.

This clonotype was seen repeatedly, ten times or more. This chain uses TRBV20-1 with TRBJ2-1; D may correspond to TRBD1 or TRBD2 (5 bases each). This CDR3 comprises 18 residues. Per the germline V gene, CDR1 is DFQATT and CDR2 is SNEGSKA (reference sequence). Between the trimmed V and J ends, which lost 1 base and 4 bases, there was a span of 23 bases. The DNA of the CDR3 is TGCAGTGCTAGAGGCTGGGCTAGCCAGATGTGGGGGTACAATGAGCAGTTCTTC. It specifies CSARGWASQMWGYNEQFF.

This clonotype was found a few times. V gene TRBV5-1 combines with J gene TRBJ2-4; 9 bases agree with TRBD1. V shed 2 bases and J 2 bases; nucleotides not matched to a gene: 5. The CDR3 totals 16 residues. From germline, CDR1 is SGHRS and CDR2 YFSETQ. CDR3 coding DNA: TGCGCCAGCAGCTTTTCACAGGGGGCGCCCAAAAACATTCAGTACTTC. Residues: CASSFSQGAPKNIQYF.